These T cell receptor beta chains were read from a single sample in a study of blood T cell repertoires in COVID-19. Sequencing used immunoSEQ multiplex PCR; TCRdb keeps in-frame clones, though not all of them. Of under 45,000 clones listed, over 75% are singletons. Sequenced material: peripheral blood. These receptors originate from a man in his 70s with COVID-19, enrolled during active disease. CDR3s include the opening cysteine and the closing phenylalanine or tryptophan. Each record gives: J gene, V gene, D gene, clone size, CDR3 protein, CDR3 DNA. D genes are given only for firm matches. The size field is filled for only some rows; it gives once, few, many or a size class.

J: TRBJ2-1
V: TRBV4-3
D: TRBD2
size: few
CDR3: CASSQEGGRAISYNEQFF
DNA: TGCGCCAGCAGCCAAGAAGGCGGGAGGGCTATATCCTACAATGAGCAGTTCTTC

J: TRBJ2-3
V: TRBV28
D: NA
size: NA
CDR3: CASSPNRRRGFTQYF
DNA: TGTGCCAGCAGTCCTAACAGGCGCCGAGGCTTCACGCAGTATTTT

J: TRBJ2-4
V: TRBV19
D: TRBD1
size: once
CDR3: CASSIDRVFTKNIQYF
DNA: TGTGCCAGTAGTATCGACAGGGTGTTTACCAAAAACATTCAGTACTTC

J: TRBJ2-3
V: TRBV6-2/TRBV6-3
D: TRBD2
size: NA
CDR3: CASSPGPRLAGDRGTDTQYF
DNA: TGTGCCAGCAGTCCCGGGCCGCGACTAGCGGGAGATAGGGGTACAGATACGCAGTATTTT

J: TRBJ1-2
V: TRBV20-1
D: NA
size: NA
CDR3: CSASRDNGGYTF
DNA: TGCAGTGCTAGTCGGGACAACGGTGGCTACACCTTC

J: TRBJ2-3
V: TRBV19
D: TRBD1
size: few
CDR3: CASSPRGGQGATDTQYF
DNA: TGTGCCAGTAGTCCGAGGGGGGGACAGGGCGCCACAGATACGCAGTATTTT

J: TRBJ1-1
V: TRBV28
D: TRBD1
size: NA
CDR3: CASSSQGGTEAFF
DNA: TGTGCCAGCAGTTCCCAGGGGGGCACTGAAGCTTTCTTT

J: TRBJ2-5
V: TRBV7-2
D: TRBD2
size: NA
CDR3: CASSLALLVSGGDQETQYF
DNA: TGTGCCAGCAGCTTGGCCCTCTTAGTTAGCGGGGGGGACCAAGAGACCCAGTACTTC

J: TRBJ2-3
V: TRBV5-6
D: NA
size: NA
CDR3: CASSLGFGFTDTQYF
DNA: TGTGCCAGCAGCTTGGGTTTCGGGTTCACAGATACGCAGTATTTT

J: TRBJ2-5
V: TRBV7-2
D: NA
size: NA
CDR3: CASSSEVGTQYF
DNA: TGTGCCAGCAGCTCAGAGGTCGGGACCCAGTACTTC

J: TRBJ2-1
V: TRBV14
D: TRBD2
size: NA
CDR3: CASSPAKGASGLYNEQFF
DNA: TGTGCCAGCAGCCCTGCCAAAGGAGCTAGCGGACTATACAATGAGCAGTTCTTC

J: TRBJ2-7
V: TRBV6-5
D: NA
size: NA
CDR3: CATGLFAYEQYF
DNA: TGTGCCACCGGACTTTTCGCCTACGAGCAGTACTTC

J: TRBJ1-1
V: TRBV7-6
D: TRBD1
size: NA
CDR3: CASSLGLRTGENTEAFF
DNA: TGTGCCAGCAGCTTAGGGCTCCGGACAGGGGAAAACACTGAAGCTTTCTTT

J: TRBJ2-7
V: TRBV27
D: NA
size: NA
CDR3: CASSWVRGWEQYF
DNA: TGTGCCAGCAGTTGGGTTAGGGGTTGGGAGCAGTACTTC

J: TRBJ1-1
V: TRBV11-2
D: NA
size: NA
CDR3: CASSLAGLRQAFF
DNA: TGTGCCAGCAGCTTAGCAGGGCTCAGACAAGCTTTCTTT

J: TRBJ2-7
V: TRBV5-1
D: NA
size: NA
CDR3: CASSLGQFEQYF
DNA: TGCGCCAGCAGCTTGGGACAGTTCGAGCAGTACTTC

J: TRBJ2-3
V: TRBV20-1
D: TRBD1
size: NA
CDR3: CSASSRTGADTQYF
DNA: TGCAGTGCTAGTTCTCGGACAGGGGCAGATACGCAGTATTTT

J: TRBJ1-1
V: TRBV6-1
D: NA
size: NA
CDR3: CASSEGHPTEAFF
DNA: TGTGCCAGCAGTGAAGGACACCCAACTGAAGCTTTCTTT

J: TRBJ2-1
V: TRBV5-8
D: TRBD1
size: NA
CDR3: CASSLWDREQFF
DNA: TGTGCCAGCAGCTTATGGGACAGAGAGCAGTTCTTC

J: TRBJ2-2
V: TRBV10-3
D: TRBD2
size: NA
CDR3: CAITPGGTGELFF
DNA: TGTGCCATCACCCCGGGGGGGACCGGGGAGCTGTTTTTT

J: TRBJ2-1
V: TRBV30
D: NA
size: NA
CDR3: CAWSVRGDSCGFF
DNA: TGTGCCTGGAGTGTACGTGGGGACTCTTGTGGGTTCTTC

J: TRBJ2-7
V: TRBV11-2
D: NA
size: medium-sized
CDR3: CASSSLRATYEQYF
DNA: TGTGCCAGCAGCTCCCTCCGAGCCACCTACGAGCAGTACTTC

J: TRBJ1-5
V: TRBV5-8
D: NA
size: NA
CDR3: CASSFLNQPQHF
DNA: TGTGCCAGCAGTTTTCTAAATCAGCCCCAGCATTTT

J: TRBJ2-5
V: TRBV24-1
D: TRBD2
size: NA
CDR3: CATRASGRQETQYF
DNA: TGTGCCACCAGGGCTAGCGGGAGGCAAGAGACCCAGTACTTC

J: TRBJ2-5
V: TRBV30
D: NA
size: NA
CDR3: CAWSVALQETQYF
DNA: TGTGCCTGGAGTGTAGCCTTACAAGAGACCCAGTACTTC

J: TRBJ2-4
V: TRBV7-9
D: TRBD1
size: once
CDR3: CASSSRTGSNIQYF
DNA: TGTGCCAGCAGCTCCAGGACAGGGAGTAACATTCAGTACTTC

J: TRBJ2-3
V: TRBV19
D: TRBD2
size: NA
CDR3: CASSTLGSGGITDTQYF
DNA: TGTGCCAGTAGTACCCTAGGTAGCGGGGGGATCACAGATACGCAGTATTTT

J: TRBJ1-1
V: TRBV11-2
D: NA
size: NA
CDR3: CASSLDPQSKAFF
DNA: TGTGCCAGCAGCTTAGATCCACAAAGTAAAGCTTTCTTT

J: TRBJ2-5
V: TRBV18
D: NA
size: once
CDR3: CASSPLTGVQSKETQYF
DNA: TGTGCCAGCTCACCTTTGACAGGAGTACAGTCCAAAGAGACCCAGTACTTC

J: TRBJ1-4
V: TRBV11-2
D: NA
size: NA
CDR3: CASSLLGGSDEKLFF
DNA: TGTGCCAGCAGCTTACTCGGGGGTTCGGATGAAAAACTGTTTTTT

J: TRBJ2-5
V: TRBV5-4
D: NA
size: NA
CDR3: CASSLSRGETQYF
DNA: TGTGCCAGCAGCTTGTCCAGGGGAGAGACCCAGTACTTC

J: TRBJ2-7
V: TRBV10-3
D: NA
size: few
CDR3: CAIGQGGYEQYF
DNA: TGTGCCATCGGGCAGGGGGGCTACGAGCAGTACTTC

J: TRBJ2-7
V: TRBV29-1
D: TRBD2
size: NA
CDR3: CSARLATYEQYF
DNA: TGCAGCGCGAGACTAGCAACCTACGAGCAGTACTTC

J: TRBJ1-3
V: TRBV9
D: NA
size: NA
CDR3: CASSEAEEAGNTIYF
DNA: TGTGCCAGCAGCGAGGCCGAGGAGGCTGGAAACACCATATATTTT

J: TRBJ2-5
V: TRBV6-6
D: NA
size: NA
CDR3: CASSYRDTKETQYF
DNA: TGTGCCAGCAGTTACCGGGACACCAAAGAGACCCAGTACTTC

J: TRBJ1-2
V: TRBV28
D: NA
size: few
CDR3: CASRETLNYGYTF
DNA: TGTGCCAGCAGAGAGACACTTAACTATGGCTACACCTTC

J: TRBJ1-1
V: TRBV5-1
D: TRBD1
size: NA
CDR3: CASSEDRGPEAFF
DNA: TGCGCCAGCAGCGAGGACAGGGGGCCTGAAGCTTTCTTT

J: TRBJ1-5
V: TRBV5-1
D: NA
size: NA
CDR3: CASSLEGENSNQPQHF
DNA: TGCGCCAGCAGCTTGGAGGGAGAGAATAGCAATCAGCCCCAGCATTTT

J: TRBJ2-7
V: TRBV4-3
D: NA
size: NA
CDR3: CASSQDRASGLTLHF
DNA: TGCGCCAGCAGCCAAGATCGGGCATCCGGACTTACCCTTCACTTC

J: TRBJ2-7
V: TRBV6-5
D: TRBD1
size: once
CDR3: CASTKDRGLREQYF
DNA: TGTGCCAGCACCAAGGACAGGGGGCTGCGAGAGCAGTACTTC

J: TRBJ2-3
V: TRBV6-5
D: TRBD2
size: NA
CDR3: CASTSGRHTDTQYF
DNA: TGTGCCAGCACTAGCGGGAGACACACAGATACGCAGTATTTT

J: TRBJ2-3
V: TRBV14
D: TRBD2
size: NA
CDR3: CASSPSQTSGNTDTQYF
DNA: TGTGCCAGCAGCCCGTCCCAGACTAGCGGGAACACAGATACGCAGTATTTT

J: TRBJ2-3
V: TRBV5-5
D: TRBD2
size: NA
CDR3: CASSQHRTSGSTDTQYF
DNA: TGTGCCAGCAGCCAACACCGGACTAGCGGGAGCACAGATACGCAGTATTTT

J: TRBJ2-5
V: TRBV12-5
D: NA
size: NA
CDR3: CASGLVSTGYQETQYF
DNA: TGTGCTAGTGGTTTGGTATCCACAGGTTACCAAGAGACCCAGTACTTC

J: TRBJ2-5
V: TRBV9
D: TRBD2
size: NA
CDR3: CASSPSGLAGVETQYF
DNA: TGTGCCAGCAGCCCTTCCGGACTAGCGGGAGTTGAGACCCAGTACTTC

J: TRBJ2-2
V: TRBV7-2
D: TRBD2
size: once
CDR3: CASSAGLAATNTGELFF
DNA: TGTGCCAGCAGCGCCGGACTAGCGGCCACGAACACCGGGGAGCTGTTTTTT

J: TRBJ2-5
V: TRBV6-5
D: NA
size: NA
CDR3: CASRRAVNSETQYF
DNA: TGTGCCAGCAGGCGGGCGGTCAACAGCGAGACCCAGTACTTC

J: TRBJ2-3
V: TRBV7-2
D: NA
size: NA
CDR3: CASSTSTGYGTDTQYF
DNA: TGTGCCAGCAGCACTTCAACAGGGTACGGAACAGATACGCAGTATTTT

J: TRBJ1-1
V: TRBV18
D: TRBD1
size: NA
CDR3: CASSPNRGTEAFF
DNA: TGTGCCAGCTCACCAAACAGGGGAACTGAAGCTTTCTTT

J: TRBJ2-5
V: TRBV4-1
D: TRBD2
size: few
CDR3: CASSRGGSGSWETQYF
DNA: TGCGCCAGCAGCCGTGGGGGAAGCGGGAGTTGGGAGACCCAGTACTTC